This is a list of T cell receptor beta chains from one sample in a study of CD4 and CD8 cells across lung adenocarcinoma regions. From the PCR reads, TCRdb called clonotypes with MiXCR, one entry per CDR3 protein. The table shows 24,000 or so distinct CDR3 sequences, with roughly half occurring only once. The specimen was CD4+ T cells from the center of a lung tumor. The receptors stem from a male donor with lung adenocarcinoma. The CD4 and CD8 labels of this study may be unreliable. CDR3s leave out the opening cysteine and the closing phenylalanine or tryptophan. Rows may omit the clone size; those that give it use once, few, many or a size class.

abundance: -; v_gene: TRBV6-1; CDR3aa: ASSLQAVSTDTLF
abundance: few; v_gene: TRBV27; CDR3aa: ASSGSFSGNTIY
abundance: -; v_gene: TRBV6-4; CDR3aa: ASSDGSGGANAQY
abundance: few; v_gene: TRBV6-1; CDR3aa: ASSPPGQFTYEQF
abundance: once; v_gene: TRBV6-5; CDR3aa: ASSYAAAGGRDVQT
abundance: once; v_gene: TRBV6-8; CDR3aa: ASSYPTSGRAEGRELF
abundance: many; v_gene: TRBV6-1; CDR3aa: ASSEAADWVTGEQF
abundance: -; v_gene: TRBV27; CDR3aa: ASSPGRGAPDTDTQY
abundance: many; v_gene: TRBV4-1; CDR3aa: ASSQAGTSIGEQF
abundance: -; v_gene: TRBV4-1; CDR3aa: ASSQLDRVEYEQY
abundance: -; v_gene: TRBV25-1; CDR3aa: ASGNTGTETQY
abundance: -; v_gene: TRBV27; CDR3aa: ASSFRGTSSTDTQY
abundance: -; v_gene: TRBV11-1; CDR3aa: ASSHDTYQETQY
abundance: many; v_gene: TRBV7-6; CDR3aa: ASSPRPSTDTQY
abundance: -; v_gene: TRBV10-1; CDR3aa: ASSEQGSGANVLT
abundance: -; v_gene: TRBV6-1; CDR3aa: ASAGHGGRGTETQY
abundance: once; v_gene: TRBV10-3; CDR3aa: AISKGQTNNYGYT
abundance: -; v_gene: TRBV10-3; CDR3aa: AGGRGGEGQETQY
abundance: many; v_gene: TRBV10-1; CDR3aa: ASSVAGGHNEQF
abundance: -; v_gene: TRBV6-1; CDR3aa: ASSRRGAAVTTEKQF
abundance: -; v_gene: TRBV10-1; CDR3aa: ASGGRGGGGPDTQY
abundance: -; v_gene: TRBV10-1; CDR3aa: ASSDRNRAATDTQY
abundance: medium-sized; v_gene: TRBV12-3/TRBV12-4; CDR3aa: ASSLGGDTQY
abundance: -; v_gene: TRBV6-1; CDR3aa: ASGYGGRGSDTQY
abundance: -; v_gene: TRBV6-1; CDR3aa: ASSARVLAKDTQY
abundance: -; v_gene: TRBV30; CDR3aa: AWSVLPTNTEAF
abundance: many; v_gene: TRBV6-1; CDR3aa: ATDSDFEKLF
abundance: -; v_gene: TRBV27; CDR3aa: ASSAGRGARDPDTQY
abundance: -; v_gene: TRBV6-1; CDR3aa: ASSQRLWDKNMQY
abundance: -; v_gene: TRBV3-1; CDR3aa: ASSQELGETQY
abundance: -; v_gene: TRBV27; CDR3aa: ASSSSGRAGTLF
abundance: -; v_gene: TRBV7-6; CDR3aa: ASSPGQDEKLF
abundance: many; v_gene: TRBV10-3; CDR3aa: AISEMASGNNEQF
abundance: few; v_gene: TRBV5-1; CDR3aa: ASSGRDHSYEQY
abundance: -; v_gene: TRBV6-1; CDR3aa: ARGLQAVITDKLY
abundance: medium-sized; v_gene: TRBV6-5; CDR3aa: ASSYASGSIKETQY
abundance: few; v_gene: TRBV5-6; CDR3aa: ASSLLGGANTGELF
abundance: few; v_gene: TRBV24-1; CDR3aa: ATSDATGDEKLF
abundance: -; v_gene: TRBV6-1; CDR3aa: ASNEGSRDAQF
abundance: -; v_gene: TRBV6-1; CDR3aa: ASSPVTGTGTYGYT
abundance: -; v_gene: TRBV27; CDR3aa: ASGGVGGPLKDTQY
abundance: many; v_gene: TRBV20-1; CDR3aa: SAPPSGRAAETQY
abundance: many; v_gene: TRBV27; CDR3aa: ASSPPTGSFSGANVLT
abundance: many; v_gene: TRBV10-2; CDR3aa: ASSADRGLGTDTQY
abundance: many; v_gene: TRBV7-2; CDR3aa: ASSLGASTDTQY
abundance: -; v_gene: TRBV6-5; CDR3aa: ASRLQSGSPDTLF
abundance: -; v_gene: TRBV10-1; CDR3aa: ASIQAVSTDAQY
abundance: -; v_gene: TRBV27; CDR3aa: ARSLVLRATNTQY
abundance: -; v_gene: TRBV6-1; CDR3aa: ASSVQTGRSDAQF
abundance: few; v_gene: TRBV6-1; CDR3aa: ASTLGGTGYT
abundance: -; v_gene: TRBV11-3; CDR3aa: ASSQSGYEQY
abundance: -; v_gene: TRBV10-3; CDR3aa: AIGTTGFGNTIY